The present TCR beta chain was sequenced within a study of T cell responses to AZD1222 COVID-19 vaccine. With respect to this clone: Its antigen remains unidentified.

Points from the study as a whole: Nearly half of unique spike-specific TCRs reportedly avoided B.1.351 and B.1.1.7 mutated regions. No repertoire was sampled before or during the peak T cell response, only after it. When two AZD1222 doses had been given, Spike-specific TCR breadth and depth rose. Donors, mostly white British, included more females; clonal diversity was possibly underestimated.

The V gene lost 6 bases and the J gene lost 6 bases, with 12 bases spanning the gap. Germline loops: CDR1 MNHEY, CDR2 SVGAGI. This CDR3 is 13 amino acids long. Some clones are missing from TCRdb's copy, which holds only in-frame ones; the method was immunoSEQ multiplex PCR. Recorded here are over 140,000 clones; the top ten clones represent approximately 2%. Sequencing was carried out using peripheral blood. The chain uses TRBV6-5 and TRBJ1-5; TRBD1 is a possible D gene (5 bases). The receptor comes from an adult in good health. CDR3 region: CASSGGAGQPQHF. The CDR3 coding sequence is TGTGCCAGCAGCGGGGGAGCTGGTCAGCCCCAGCATTTT.